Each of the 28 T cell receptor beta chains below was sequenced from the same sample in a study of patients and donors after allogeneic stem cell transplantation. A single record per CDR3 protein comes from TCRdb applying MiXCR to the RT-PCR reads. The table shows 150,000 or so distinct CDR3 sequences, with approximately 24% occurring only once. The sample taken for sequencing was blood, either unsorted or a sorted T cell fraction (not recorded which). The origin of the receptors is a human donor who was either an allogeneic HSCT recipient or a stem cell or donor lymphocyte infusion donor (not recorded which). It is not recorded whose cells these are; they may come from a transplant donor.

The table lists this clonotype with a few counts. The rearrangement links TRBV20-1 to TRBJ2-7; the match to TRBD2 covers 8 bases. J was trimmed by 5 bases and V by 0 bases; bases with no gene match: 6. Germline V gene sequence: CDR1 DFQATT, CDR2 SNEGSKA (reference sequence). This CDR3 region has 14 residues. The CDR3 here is CSARDSGVLNEQYF. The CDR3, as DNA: TGCAGTGCTAGAGATAGCGGGGTCTTAAACGAGCAGTACTTC.

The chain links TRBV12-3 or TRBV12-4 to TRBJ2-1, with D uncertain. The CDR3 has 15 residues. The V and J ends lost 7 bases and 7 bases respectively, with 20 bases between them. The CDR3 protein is CASIPLAPVTNEQFF. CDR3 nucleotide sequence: TGTGCCAGCATCCCCCTGGCCCCTGTTACGAATGAGCAGTTCTTC.

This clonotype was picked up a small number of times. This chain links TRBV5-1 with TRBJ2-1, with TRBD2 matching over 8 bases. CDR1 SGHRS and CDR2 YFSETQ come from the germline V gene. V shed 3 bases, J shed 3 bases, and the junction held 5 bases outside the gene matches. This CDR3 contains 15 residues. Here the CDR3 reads CASSSGLAGYNEQFF. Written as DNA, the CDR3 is TGCGCCAGCAGCTCCGGACTAGCCGGCTACAATGAGCAGTTCTTC.

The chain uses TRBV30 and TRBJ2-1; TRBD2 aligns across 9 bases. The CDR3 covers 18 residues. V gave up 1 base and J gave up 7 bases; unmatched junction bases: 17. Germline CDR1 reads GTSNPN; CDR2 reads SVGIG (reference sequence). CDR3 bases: TGTGCCTGGAGTGAGGAGGGGGCGGCTAGCGGGATCTCGAATGAGCAGTTCTTC. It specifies CAWSEEGAASGISNEQFF.

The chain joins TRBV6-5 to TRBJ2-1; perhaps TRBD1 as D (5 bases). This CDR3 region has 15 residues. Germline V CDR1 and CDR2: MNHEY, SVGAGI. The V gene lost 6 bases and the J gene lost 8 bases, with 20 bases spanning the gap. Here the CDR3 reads CASSPTWAGKDEQFF. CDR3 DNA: TGTGCCAGCAGCCCGACCTGGGCAGGGAAGGATGAGCAGTTCTTC.

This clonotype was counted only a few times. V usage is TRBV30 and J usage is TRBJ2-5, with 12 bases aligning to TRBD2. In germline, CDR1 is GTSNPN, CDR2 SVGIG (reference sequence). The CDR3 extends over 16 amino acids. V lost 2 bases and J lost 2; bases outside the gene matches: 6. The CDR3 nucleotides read TGTGCCTGGAGTAAAACTAGCGGGGGGCTTCAAGAGACCCAGTACTTC. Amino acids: CAWSKTSGGLQETQYF.

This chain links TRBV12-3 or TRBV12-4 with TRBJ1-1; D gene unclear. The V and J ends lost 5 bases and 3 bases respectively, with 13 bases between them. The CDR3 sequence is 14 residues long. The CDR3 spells CASSPGVRDTEAFF. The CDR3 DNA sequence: TGTGCCAGCAGTCCAGGCGTCCGGGACACTGAAGCTTTCTTT.

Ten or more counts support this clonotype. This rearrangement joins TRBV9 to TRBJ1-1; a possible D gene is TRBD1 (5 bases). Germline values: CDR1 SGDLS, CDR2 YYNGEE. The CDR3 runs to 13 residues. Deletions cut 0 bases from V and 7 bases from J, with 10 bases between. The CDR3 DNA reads TGTGCCAGCAGCGTAGGGATGGGGGATGAAGCTTTCTTT. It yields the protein CASSVGMGDEAFF. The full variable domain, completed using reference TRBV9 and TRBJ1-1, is DSGVTQTPKHLITATGQRVTLRCSPRSGDLSVYWYQQSLDQGLQFLIQYYNGEERAKGNILERFSAQQFPDLHSELNLSSLELGDSALYFCASSVGMGDEAFFGQGTRLTVV.

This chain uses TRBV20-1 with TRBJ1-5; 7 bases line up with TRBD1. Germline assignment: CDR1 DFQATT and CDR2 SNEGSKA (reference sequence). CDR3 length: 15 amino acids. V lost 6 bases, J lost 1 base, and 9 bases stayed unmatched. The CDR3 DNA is TGCAGTGCGGATCCTGACAGGGCAAGCAATCAGCCCCAGCATTTT. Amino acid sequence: CSADPDRASNQPQHF.

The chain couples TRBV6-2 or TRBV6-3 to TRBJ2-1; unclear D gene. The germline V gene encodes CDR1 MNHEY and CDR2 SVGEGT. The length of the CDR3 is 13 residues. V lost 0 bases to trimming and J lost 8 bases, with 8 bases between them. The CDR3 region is CASSYSTWDEQFF. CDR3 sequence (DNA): TGTGCCAGCAGTTACTCGACCTGGGATGAGCAGTTCTTC.

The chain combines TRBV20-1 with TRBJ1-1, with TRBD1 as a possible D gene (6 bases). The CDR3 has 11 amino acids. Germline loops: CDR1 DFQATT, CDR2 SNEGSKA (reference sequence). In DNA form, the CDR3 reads TGCAGACCACAGGGAAACACTGAAGCTTTCTTT. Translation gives CRPQGNTEAFF.

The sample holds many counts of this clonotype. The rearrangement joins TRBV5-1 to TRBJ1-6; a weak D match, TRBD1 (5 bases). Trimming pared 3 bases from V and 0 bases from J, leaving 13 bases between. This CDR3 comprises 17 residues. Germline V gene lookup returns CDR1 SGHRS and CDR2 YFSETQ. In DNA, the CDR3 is TGCGCCAGCAGCTCCTGGACACTTAGCTCCTATAATTCACCCCTCCACTTT. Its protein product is CASSSWTLSSYNSPLHF.

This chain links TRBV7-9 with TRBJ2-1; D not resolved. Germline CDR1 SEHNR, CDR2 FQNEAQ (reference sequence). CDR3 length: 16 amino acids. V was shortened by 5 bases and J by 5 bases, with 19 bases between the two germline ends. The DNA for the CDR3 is TGTGCCAGCAGCCCATATCGTATGGTCACGGACAATGAGCAGTTCTTC. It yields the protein CASSPYRMVTDNEQFF.

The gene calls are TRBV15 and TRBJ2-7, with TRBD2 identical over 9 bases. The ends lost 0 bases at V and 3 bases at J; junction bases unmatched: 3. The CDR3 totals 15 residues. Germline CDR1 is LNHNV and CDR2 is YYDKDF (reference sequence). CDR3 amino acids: CATSRDRLAVYEQYF. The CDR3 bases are TGTGCCACCAGCAGAGATCGACTAGCGGTCTACGAGCAGTACTTC.

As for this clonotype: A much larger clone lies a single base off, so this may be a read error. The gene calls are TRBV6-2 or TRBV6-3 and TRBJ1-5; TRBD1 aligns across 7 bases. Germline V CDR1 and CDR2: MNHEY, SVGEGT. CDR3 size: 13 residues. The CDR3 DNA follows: TGTGCCAGCACCTCAGGGGGTAATCAGACCCAGCATTTT. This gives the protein CASTSGGNQTQHF.

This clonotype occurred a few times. The CDR3 is CASSVEGSGTYNEQFF. In DNA form, the CDR3 reads TGTGCCAGCAGCGTAGAAGGTAGCGGGACATACAATGAGCAGTTCTTC. The chain couples TRBV9 to TRBJ2-1, with 8 bases that match TRBD2. The trim removed 0 bases at V and 4 bases at J, leaving 6 bases unmatched. From germline, CDR1 is SGDLS and CDR2 YYNGEE. This CDR3 has 16 amino acids.

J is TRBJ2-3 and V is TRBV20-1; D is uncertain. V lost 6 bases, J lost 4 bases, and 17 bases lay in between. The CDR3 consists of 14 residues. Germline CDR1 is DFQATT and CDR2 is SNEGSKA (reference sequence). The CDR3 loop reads CSADLETEADTQYF. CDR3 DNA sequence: TGCAGTGCAGATTTGGAGACTGAGGCAGATACGCAGTATTTT.

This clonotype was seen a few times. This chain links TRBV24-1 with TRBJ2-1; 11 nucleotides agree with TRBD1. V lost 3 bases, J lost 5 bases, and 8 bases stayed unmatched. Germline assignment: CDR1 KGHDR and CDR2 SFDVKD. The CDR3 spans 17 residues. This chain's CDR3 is CATSDPSDRGRNNEQFF. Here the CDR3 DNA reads TGTGCCACCAGTGATCCCTCGGACAGGGGGCGAAACAATGAGCAGTTCTTC.

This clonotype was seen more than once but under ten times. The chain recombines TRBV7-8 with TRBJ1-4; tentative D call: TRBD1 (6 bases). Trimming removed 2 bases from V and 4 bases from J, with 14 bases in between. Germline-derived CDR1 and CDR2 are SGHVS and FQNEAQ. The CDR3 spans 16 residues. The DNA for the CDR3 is TGTGCCAGCAGCTTATTTGGGGGCGCGGATAATGAAAAACTGTTTTTT. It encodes CASSLFGGADNEKLFF.

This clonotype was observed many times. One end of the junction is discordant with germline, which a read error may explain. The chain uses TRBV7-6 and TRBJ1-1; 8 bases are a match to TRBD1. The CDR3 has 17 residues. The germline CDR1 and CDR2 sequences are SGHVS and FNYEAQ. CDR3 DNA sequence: TGTGCCAGCAGATTAGAGCCCGGGACAGGCGGGATCCCTGAAGCTTTCTTT. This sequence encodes CASRLEPGTGGIPEAFF.

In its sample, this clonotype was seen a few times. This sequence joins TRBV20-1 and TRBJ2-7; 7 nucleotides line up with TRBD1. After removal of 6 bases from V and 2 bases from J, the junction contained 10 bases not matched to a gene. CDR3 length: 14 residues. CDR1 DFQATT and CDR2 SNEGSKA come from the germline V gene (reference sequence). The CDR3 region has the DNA TGCAGTGCAAGCGAACCCCAGGGGGCCTACGAGCAGTACTTC. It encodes CSASEPQGAYEQYF.

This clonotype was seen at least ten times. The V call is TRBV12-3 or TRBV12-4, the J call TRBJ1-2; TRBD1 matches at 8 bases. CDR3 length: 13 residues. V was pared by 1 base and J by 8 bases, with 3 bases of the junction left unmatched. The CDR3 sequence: CASSLVTGAGYTF. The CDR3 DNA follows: TGTGCCAGCAGTTTAGTGACAGGGGCCGGCTACACCTTC.

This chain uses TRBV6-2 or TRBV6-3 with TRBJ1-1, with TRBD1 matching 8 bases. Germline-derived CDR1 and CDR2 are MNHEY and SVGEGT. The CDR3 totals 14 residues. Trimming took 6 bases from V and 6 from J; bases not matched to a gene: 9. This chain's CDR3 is CASSIGQGVSEAFF. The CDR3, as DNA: TGTGCCAGCAGCATCGGACAGGGAGTGTCTGAAGCTTTCTTT.

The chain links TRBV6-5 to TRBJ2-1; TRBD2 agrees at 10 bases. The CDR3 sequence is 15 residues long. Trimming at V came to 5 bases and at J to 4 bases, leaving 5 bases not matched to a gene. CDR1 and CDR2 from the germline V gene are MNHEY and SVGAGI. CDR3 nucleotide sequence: TGTGCCAGCAGTATAGCGGGAGGTTTTTACAATGAGCAGTTCTTC. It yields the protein CASSIAGGFYNEQFF.

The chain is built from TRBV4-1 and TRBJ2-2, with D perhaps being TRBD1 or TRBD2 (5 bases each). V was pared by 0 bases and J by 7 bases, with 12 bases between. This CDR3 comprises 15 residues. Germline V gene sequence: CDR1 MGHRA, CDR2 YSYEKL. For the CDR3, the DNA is TGCGCCAGCAGCCAAGATGGGACCCCCTACGGGGAGCTGTTTTTT. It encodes CASSQDGTPYGELFF.

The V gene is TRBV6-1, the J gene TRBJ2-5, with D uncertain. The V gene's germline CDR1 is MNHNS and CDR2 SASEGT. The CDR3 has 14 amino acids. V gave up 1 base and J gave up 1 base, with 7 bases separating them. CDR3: CASSEGRPQETQYF. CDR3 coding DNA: TGTGCCAGCAGTGAAGGTAGACCCCAAGAGACCCAGTACTTC.

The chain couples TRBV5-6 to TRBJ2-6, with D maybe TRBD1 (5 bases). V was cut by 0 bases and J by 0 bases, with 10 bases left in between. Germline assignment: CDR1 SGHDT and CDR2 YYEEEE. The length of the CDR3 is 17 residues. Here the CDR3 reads CASSLADSPSGANVLTF. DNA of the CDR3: TGTGCCAGCAGCTTGGCCGACAGTCCCTCTGGGGCCAACGTCCTGACTTTC.

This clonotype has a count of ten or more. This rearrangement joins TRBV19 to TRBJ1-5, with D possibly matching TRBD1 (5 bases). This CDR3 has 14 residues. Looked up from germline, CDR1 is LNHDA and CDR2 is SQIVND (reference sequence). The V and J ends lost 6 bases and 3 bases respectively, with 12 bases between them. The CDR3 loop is CASSRRGSNQPQHF. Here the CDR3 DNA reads TGTGCCAGTAGCCGGAGGGGCTCCAATCAGCCCCAGCATTTT.